The present T cell receptor (beta chain) was sequenced within a study of CD8 T cells in ankylosing spondylitis. This clonotype was observed many times. The antigen remains unidentified. The CDR3 length is 15 residues. Trimming removed 2 bases at V and 4 bases at J, with 12 bases between. The germline gives CDR1 KGHSH, CDR2 LQKENI. The authors made TCR beta libraries by quantitative 5'-RACE with molecular barcodes. One entry per CDR3 protein, called by TCRdb with MiXCR from the 5' RACE reads. This sample has around 220,000 distinct CDR3 sequences; more than 9% occur once, and the top ten carry roughly 23%. Study results and limitations: Several of the motif variants were reported before in synovial fluid and blood from reactive arthritis.

Sequencing was performed on blood, either unsorted or a sorted T cell fraction (not recorded which). The V and J genes are TRBV18 and TRBJ2-1; perhaps D is TRBD1 or TRBD2 (5 bases each). The sequence came from a male donor with ankylosing spondylitis or in good health (not recorded which). CDR3 DNA sequence: TGTGCCAGCTCACCAGGGGGTGCAGTTTACAATGAGCAGTTCTTC. It is translated as CASSPGGAVYNEQFF.